This TCR beta chain was observed in a study of shared clonotypes between healthy human individuals. The overall study: For every donor, three CD4 naive, three CD4 memory, two CD8 naive and one CD8 memory plates were used. Study-wide findings and caveats: Non-shared clonotypes showed lower generation probabilities than clonotypes common to all four donors.

Regarding this clone: Its antigen remains unknown.

This CDR3 is 16 amino acids long. TCRdb keeps only in-frame clones here, not all; method: immunoSEQ multiplex PCR. The sample yields about 600,000 clones, more than 95% seen once. Sequenced input: naive CD4+ T cells sorted from blood. Documented subset: CD45RA+ positively selected. The rearrangement uses TRBV21-1 and TRBJ1-2. TRBV21-1 is labeled a pseudogene. The source of this sequence is a woman in her 30s in good health. The CDR3 loop is CASSKASGRIFYGYTF. The CDR3 DNA reads as TGTGCCAGCAGCAAAGCATCAGGGAGGATTTTCTATGGCTACACCTTC.